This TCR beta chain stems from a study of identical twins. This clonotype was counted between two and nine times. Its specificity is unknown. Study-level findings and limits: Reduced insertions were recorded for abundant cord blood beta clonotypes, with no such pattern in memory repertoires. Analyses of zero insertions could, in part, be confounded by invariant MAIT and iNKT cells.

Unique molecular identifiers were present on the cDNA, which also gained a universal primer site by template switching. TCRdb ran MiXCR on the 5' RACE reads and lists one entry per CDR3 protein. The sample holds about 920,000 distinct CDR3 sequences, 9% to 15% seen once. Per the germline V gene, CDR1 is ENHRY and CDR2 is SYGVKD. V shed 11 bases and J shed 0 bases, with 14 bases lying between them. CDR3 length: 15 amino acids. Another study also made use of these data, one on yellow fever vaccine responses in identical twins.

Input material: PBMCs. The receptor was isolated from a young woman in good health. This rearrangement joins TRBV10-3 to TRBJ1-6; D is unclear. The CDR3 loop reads CASSGESSYNSPLHF. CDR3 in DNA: TGTGCCTCTTCCGGGGAGAGCTCCTATAATTCACCCCTCCACTTT.